Following are 23 T cell receptor beta chains from one sample sequenced in a study of T cell responses to AZD1222 COVID-19 vaccine. The assay was immunoSEQ multiplex PCR, and TCRdb's table has in-frame clones only and misses some. Of approximately 140,000 clones listed, approximately 90% are singletons. The material was peripheral blood, obtained 28 days after the second AZD1222 dose. The origin of the receptors is an adult who received the AZD1222 COVID-19 vaccine.

This clone was recorded once. The J gene is TRBJ1-2, the V gene TRBV10-3, with D hard to call. V was shortened by 2 bases and J by 4 bases, with 8 bases between the two germline ends. CDR1 is ENHRY, CDR2 SYGVKD, per germline. The CDR3 consists of 13 residues. CDR3 in DNA: TGTGCCATCAGTGAGGGGGTTAGCTATGGCTACACCTTC. Amino acid sequence: CAISEGVSYGYTF.

This clone appeared a single time. The chain combines TRBV9 with TRBJ1-1; D call uncertain. Germline lookup yields CDR1 SGDLS and CDR2 YYNGEE. V was trimmed by 0 bases and J by 2 bases, leaving 2 bases between them. The length of the CDR3 is 12 residues. For the CDR3, the DNA is TGTGCCAGCAGCGTAGCTAACACTGAAGCTTTCTTT. Translating it yields CASSVANTEAFF.

This clone appeared a single time. V usage is TRBV5-1 and J usage is TRBJ2-3, with D tentatively TRBD1 or TRBD2 (7 bases each). V shed 8 bases and J shed 0 bases, with 13 bases lying between them. Per the germline V gene, CDR1 is SGHRS and CDR2 is YFSETQ. This CDR3 spans 14 amino acids. The CDR3 sequence: CASYRGGSTDTQYF. In nucleotides, the CDR3 is TGCGCCAGTTACAGGGGAGGGAGCACAGATACGCAGTATTTT.

V is TRBV3-1 (or the pseudogene TRBV3-2) and J is TRBJ2-7; D remains ambiguous. The CDR3 loop spans 13 amino acids. CDR1 LGHDT and CDR2 YNNKEL come from the germline V gene (reference sequence). Deletions cut 2 bases from V and 3 bases from J, with 8 bases between. The CDR3, as DNA: TGTGCCAGCAGCCAAATTGACGGCTACGAGCAGTACTTC. Translation: CASSQIDGYEQYF.

The V and J genes are TRBV29-1 and TRBJ1-2; D gene unclear. The CDR3 has 15 amino acids. The V and J ends lost 2 bases and 4 bases respectively, with 17 bases between them. Looked up from germline, CDR1 is SQVTM and CDR2 is ANQGSEA. The CDR3 DNA follows: TGCAGCGTTGAACGCCGTCCGGACGGCGGCTATGGCTACACCTTC. Encoded protein: CSVERRPDGGYGYTF.

V and J are TRBV19 and TRBJ1-2, with unresolved D. V was pared by 1 base and J by 8 bases, with 14 bases between. Germline assignment: CDR1 LNHDA and CDR2 SQIVND (reference sequence). The CDR3 spans 14 residues. This CDR3 reads CASSIAPGVGGYTF. CDR3 nucleotide sequence: TGTGCCAGTAGTATAGCCCCAGGAGTCGGGGGCTACACCTTC.

The gene calls are TRBV7-9 and TRBJ2-2; D is perhaps TRBD2 (6 bases). The CDR3 runs to 16 residues. Germline CDR1 is SEHNR and CDR2 is FQNEAQ (reference sequence). With 5 bases removed from V and 0 bases from J, the gap between germline ends came to 13 bases. The CDR3 DNA reads TGTGCCAGCAGCCCATCTAGCGCAGCGAACACCGGGGAGCTGTTTTTT. This encodes CASSPSSAANTGELFF. Together with reference TRBV7-9 and TRBJ2-2, the CDR3 gives the full variable domain: DTGVSQNPRHKITKRGQNVTFRCDPISEHNRLYWYRQTLGQGPEFLTYFQNEAQLEKSRLLSDRFSAERPKGSFSTLEIQRTEQGDSAMYLCASSPSSAANTGELFFGEGSRLTVL.

The chain recombines TRBV12-3 or TRBV12-4 with TRBJ1-2; maybe TRBD1 (6 bases). The V end was cut by 10 bases, the J end by 7 bases, with 19 bases between. The CDR3 is made up of 13 amino acids. CDR3 nucleotides: TGTGCCACCATAATGTCGGGGGCTAGTGGCTACACCTTC. Residues: CATIMSGASGYTF.

This chain connects TRBV6-2 or TRBV6-3 to TRBJ2-5, with TRBD2 matching over 10 bases. Germline V gives CDR1 MNHEY, CDR2 SVGEGT. V was pared by 6 bases and J by 3 bases, with 13 bases of the junction left unmatched. This CDR3 has 17 amino acids. The CDR3 nucleotides are TGTGCCAGCAGCCTCCTTACTAGCGGGATAGTGGAAGAGACCCAGTACTTC. This gives the protein CASSLLTSGIVEETQYF.

The J gene is TRBJ2-7, the V gene TRBV6-5; maybe TRBD2 (5 bases). V lost 6 bases and J 2 bases, leaving 17 bases between the germline ends. Looked up from germline, CDR1 is MNHEY and CDR2 is SVGAGI. This CDR3 comprises 15 residues. This chain's CDR3 is CASSRDLRPPYEQYF. The DNA of the CDR3 is TGTGCCAGCAGCCGGGATCTCAGGCCCCCCTACGAGCAGTACTTC.

The gene calls are TRBV25-1 and TRBJ1-2; 7 nucleotides align to TRBD1. The germline V gene encodes CDR1 MGHDK and CDR2 SYGVNS. J lost 0 bases, V lost 5 bases, and 15 bases had no gene match. CDR3 length equals 18 residues. The CDR3 is CASSRNQGRDRANYGYTF. The CDR3 region has the DNA TGTGCCAGCAGTCGAAATCAGGGTCGGGACAGAGCTAACTATGGCTACACCTTC.

The V and J genes are TRBV5-5 and TRBJ1-2; D may be TRBD1 (6 bases). With 3 bases removed from V and 4 bases from J, the gap between germline ends came to 10 bases. The CDR3 has 13 amino acids. Germline values: CDR1 SGHKS, CDR2 YYEKEE (reference sequence). CDR3 amino acids: CASSWTASYGYTF. The CDR3, as DNA: TGTGCCAGCAGCTGGACAGCGAGCTATGGCTACACCTTC.

The gene calls are TRBV5-4 and TRBJ2-6; no clear D. Germline lookup yields CDR1 SGHNT and CDR2 YYREEE (reference sequence). CDR3 length: 19 amino acids. Deletions cut 4 bases from V and 0 bases from J, with 20 bases between. CDR3 bases: TGTGCCAGCAGCCCACGTTGGACGCCATCGATCTCTGGGGCCAACGTCCTGACTTTC. Its protein is CASSPRWTPSISGANVLTF.

The chain links TRBV3-1 (or the pseudogene TRBV3-2) to TRBJ2-5, with 9 bases lining up with TRBD2. Germline V gives CDR1 LGHDT, CDR2 YNNKEL (reference sequence). The junction had 6 bases not matched to a gene; V was cut back by 4 bases and J by 3 bases. The CDR3 extends over 15 amino acids. The CDR3 is CASSPRGLAKETQYF. The DNA of the CDR3 is TGTGCCAGCAGCCCGAGAGGACTAGCGAAAGAGACCCAGTACTTC.

The chain has TRBV30 and TRBJ2-5, with TRBD2 matching over 9 bases. Trimming cost V 4 bases and J 1 base; bases outside gene matches: 16. CDR1 is GTSNPN, CDR2 SVGIG, per germline (reference sequence). The CDR3 consists of 18 residues. Written as DNA, the CDR3 is TGTGCCTGGACGCCCTTAGGGGCGGGAGGGCCATCCCAAGAGACCCAGTACTTC. Its translation is CAWTPLGAGGPSQETQYF.

The CDR3: CASSLALLAGVSHEQYF. CDR3 in DNA: TGCGCCAGCAGCTTGGCCCTACTAGCGGGAGTTTCTCACGAGCAGTACTTC. The rearrangement uses TRBV5-1 and TRBJ2-7; 11 bases are a match to TRBD2. This CDR3 region has 17 residues. The ends lost 0 bases at V and 5 bases at J; junction bases unmatched: 10. Germline CDR1 is SGHRS and CDR2 is YFSETQ.

V and J are TRBV19 and TRBJ2-3; 11 bases line up with TRBD2. The CDR3 covers 17 residues. Germline V gives CDR1 LNHDA, CDR2 SQIVND (reference sequence). The junction had 5 bases not matched to a gene; V was cut back by 2 bases and J by 1 base. CDR3 sequence: CASSIKGTSGRTDTQYF. In DNA, the CDR3 is TGTGCCAGTAGTATAAAGGGGACTAGCGGCCGCACAGATACGCAGTATTTT.

The V gene is TRBV19, the J gene TRBJ2-1; 7 bases are a match to TRBD1. The junction had 6 bases not matched to a gene; V was cut back by 1 base and J by 0 bases. Germline V CDR1 and CDR2: LNHDA, SQIVND (reference sequence). The CDR3 has 17 amino acids. The CDR3 DNA sequence: TGTGCCAGTAGTATAGGGACAGGAGTGAGCTCCTACAATGAGCAGTTCTTC. This codes for CASSIGTGVSSYNEQFF. The full variable domain, completed using reference TRBV19 and TRBJ2-1, is DGGITQSPKYLFRKEGQNVTLSCEQNLNHDAMYWYRQDPGQGLRLIYYSQIVNDFQKGDIAEGYSVSREKKESFPLTVTSAQKNPTAFYLCASSIGTGVSSYNEQFFGPGTRLTVL.

The rearrangement uses TRBV11-2 and TRBJ2-1; a weak D match, TRBD1 (6 bases). Germline V CDR1 and CDR2: SGHAT, FQNNGV. V was pared by 0 bases and J by 4 bases, with 10 bases between. This CDR3 is built from 15 residues. CDR3 region: CASSLEPGAYNEQFF. CDR3 DNA sequence: TGTGCCAGCAGCTTAGAGCCAGGGGCGTACAATGAGCAGTTCTTC. The entire variable domain, with the rest obtained from reference TRBV11-2 and TRBJ2-1, is as follows: EAGVAQSPRYKIIEKRQSVAFWCNPISGHATLYWYQQILGQGPKLLIQFQNNGVVDDSQLPKDRFSAERLKGVDSTLKIQPAKLEDSAVYLCASSLEPGAYNEQFFGPGTRLTVL.

The chain links TRBV5-1 to TRBJ1-4; 9 positions agree with TRBD1. Germline values: CDR1 SGHRS, CDR2 YFSETQ. The V segment lost 5 bases and the J segment 8 bases; nucleotides outside the gene matches: 7. The CDR3 runs to 14 residues. CDR3 sequence reads: CASRLTGGQEKLFF. CDR3 DNA sequence: TGCGCCAGCAGACTTACAGGGGGCCAGGAAAAACTGTTTTTT.

The CDR3 is CAISSGIPPGYGYTF. CDR3 in DNA: TGTGCCATCAGCTCGGGGATACCTCCGGGCTATGGCTACACCTTC. The chain carries TRBV10-3 and TRBJ1-2; no clear D gene. The V end lost 6 bases, the J end lost 4 bases, and 18 bases lay between the germline ends. The germline gives CDR1 ENHRY, CDR2 SYGVKD. The CDR3 has 15 amino acids.

The chain recombines TRBV2 with TRBJ1-6; weak D call: TRBD1 (5 bases). The CDR3 covers 12 residues. CDR1 and CDR2 from the germline V gene are SNHLY and FYNNEI. V shed 4 bases and J shed 9 bases, with 7 bases lying between them. The chain's CDR3 is CASSGGGSPLHF. The CDR3 DNA follows: TGTGCCAGCAGTGGGGGGGGTTCACCCCTCCACTTT.

The chain combines TRBV19 with TRBJ1-1; D possibly corresponds to TRBD1 (6 bases). The CDR3 is 14 residues long. Germline V gives CDR1 LNHDA, CDR2 SQIVND (reference sequence). V gave up 7 bases and J gave up 5 bases, with 17 bases separating them. CDR3 in DNA: TGTGCCAGTAAGGTCGCACAGGGTAGGACTGAAGCTTTCTTT. Translated, it gives CASKVAQGRTEAFF.